Given below is one T cell receptor (beta chain) in context. This sample is drawn from a study of blood T cell repertoires in COVID-19. As for the study in general: Samples taken during acute and convalescent COVID-19 were collected in the United States, Italy and Spain. PBMCs, B-cell-depleted T cells, or T cells were the source of the cDNA or gDNA that made up the material.

Authors' data handling: Amplification of reference gene primers was used by the study to estimate nucleated cell counts. Sequencing used immunoSEQ multiplex PCR; TCRdb keeps in-frame clones, though not all of them. The V and J calls and clone size were taken over from that table, and D and trimming were inferred from the DNA. The table shows approximately 75,000 clones, with roughly 83% occurring only once. The germline V gene has CDR1 SGHAT and CDR2 FQNNGV. V was shortened by 5 bases and J by 8 bases, with 12 bases between the two germline ends. The CDR3 has 12 amino acids. The TCR was taken from a woman older than 75 with acute or convalescent COVID-19. The sequenced sample was peripheral blood. V usage is TRBV11-2 and J usage is TRBJ1-1; TRBD1 is a possible D gene (5 bases). The CDR3 region has the DNA TGTGCCAGCAGCCCAGGACATACCGAAGCTTTCTTT. Translated: CASSPGHTEAFF.